These 2 T cell receptor beta chains were all obtained from the same sample, sequenced in a study of human T cells and chemical hapten exposure. The sample's time point: patch test 2, 6 weeks after DPC sensitization. Treatment here: therapeutic diphenylcyclopropenone sensitization with weekly scalp DPC. TCRdb redid the calling of the RACE reads with MiXCR, one entry per CDR3 protein. The table lists about 69,000 distinct CDR3 sequences, under 13% of them singletons, with 6.5% to 8.5% in the top ten. The specimen comprised whole blood, sampled in connection with sensitization to the hapten diphenylcyclopropenone (DPC). Every receptor here comes from a woman aged 45-60 years with alopecia areata. Some clones in this sample may be carry-over from other donors' samples.

Worth noting for this clonotype: At one boundary the junction diverges from the germline segment, which might be a read error. The chain employs TRBV4-2 and TRBJ2-1; D unclear. The germline V gene has CDR1 LGHNA and CDR2 YNFKEQ. This CDR3 comprises 13 residues. CDR3 protein: CASNQEVGNEQFF. The DNA for the CDR3 is TGTGCCAGCAACCAAGAAGTGGGCAATGAGCAGTTCTTC.

This clonotype was counted between two and nine times. V and J are TRBV7-8 and TRBJ2-3, with 12 positions matching TRBD2. Germline V lookup: CDR1 SGHVS, CDR2 FQNEAQ. V was clipped by 3 bases and J by 2 bases; unmatched bases: 3. The CDR3 spans 16 residues. The CDR3 coding sequence is TGTGCCAGCAGCTTCGGACTAGCGGGGCCCACAGATACGCAGTATTTT. Amino acids: CASSFGLAGPTDTQYF.